These T cell receptor beta chains were read from a single sample in a study of blood T cell repertoires in COVID-19. Sequencing used immunoSEQ multiplex PCR; TCRdb keeps in-frame clones, though not all of them. The repertoire holds nearly 300,000 clones, with around 84% as singletons. What was sequenced was peripheral blood. The receptors come from a human donor with COVID-19, enrolled during active disease. The donor label of this sample is uncertain. Both conserved end residues are part of each CDR3. D genes are given only for firm matches. The listing skips clone size in some rows; elsewhere it reads once, few, many or a size class.

j_call	v_call	clone_size	d_call	cdr3_aa	cdr3_nt
TRBJ2-7	TRBV10-3	-	TRBD2	CAISESRGTTYEQYF	TGTGCCATCAGTGAGTCGAGAGGGACTACCTACGAGCAGTACTTC
TRBJ2-1	TRBV13	-	-	CASSTITINEQFF	TGTGCCAGCAGCACAATAACCATAAATGAGCAGTTCTTC
TRBJ1-1	TRBV19	-	-	CASSSNSPLNTEAFF	TGTGCCAGTAGTAGTAACAGCCCCCTGAACACTGAAGCTTTCTTT
TRBJ1-3	TRBV5-1	-	TRBD1	CASSFQGARNGNTIYF	TGCGCCAGCAGCTTCCAGGGGGCGCGGAATGGAAACACCATATATTTT
TRBJ2-1	TRBV6-6	-	-	CASSSSSDSHNEQFF	TGTGCCAGCAGTTCCTCATCCGACAGCCACAATGAGCAGTTCTTC
TRBJ2-6	TRBV28	-	TRBD1	CASSRTGDANVLTF	TGTGCCAGCAGTCGGACAGGGGATGCCAACGTCCTGACTTTC
TRBJ1-5	TRBV3-1/TRBV3-2	-	-	CASSQGRANQPQHF	TGTGCCAGCAGCCAAGGGCGGGCAAATCAGCCCCAGCATTTT
TRBJ2-5	TRBV27	-	TRBD1	CASRQGEQTQYF	TGTGCCAGCCGACAGGGAGAACAGACCCAGTACTTC
TRBJ2-7	TRBV7-3	-	-	CASSLGAQPNGEQYF	TGTGCCAGCAGCTTAGGGGCTCAACCTAATGGGGAGCAGTACTTC
TRBJ2-1	TRBV7-3	few	-	CASSPQEGAAYNEQFF	TGTGCCAGCAGCCCCCAGGAGGGGGCCGCCTACAATGAGCAGTTCTTC
TRBJ2-3	TRBV6-5	-	-	CASSRGDTQYF	TGTGCCAGCTCCCGCGGGGATACGCAGTATTTT
TRBJ1-1	TRBV19	-	-	CASSTGVDTEAFF	TGTGCCAGTAGTACAGGGGTGGACACTGAAGCTTTCTTT
TRBJ2-5	TRBV19	-	-	CASRSGETQYF	TGTGCCAGTAGAAGCGGTGAGACCCAGTACTTC
TRBJ2-2	TRBV30	once	TRBD2	CAWSPGLGNTGELFF	TGTGCCTGGAGCCCGGGACTAGGGAACACCGGGGAGCTGTTTTTT
TRBJ1-5	TRBV19	-	-	CASSIRTASNQPQHF	TGTGCCAGTAGTATTCGCACAGCTAGCAATCAGCCCCAGCATTTT
TRBJ2-1	TRBV24-1	few	TRBD2	CATSDGRAKNEQFF	TGTGCCACCAGTGACGGGAGGGCAAAGAATGAGCAGTTCTTC
TRBJ2-1	TRBV6-1	-	-	CASSEGGSYNEQFF	TGTGCCAGCAGTGAGGGGGGATCCTACAATGAGCAGTTCTTC
TRBJ2-7	TRBV7-6	-	-	CASSLLEVAGEQYF	TGTGCCAGCAGCTTATTAGAGGTCGCCGGCGAGCAGTACTTC
TRBJ1-1	TRBV10-3	-	-	CAIRAGASIGRDTEAFF	TGTGCCATCAGAGCGGGGGCTTCGATTGGGCGAGACACTGAAGCTTTCTTT
TRBJ1-2	TRBV24-1	many	-	CATSDIPGDRGEVTRNYGYTF	TGTGCCACCAGTGATATCCCGGGAGACAGAGGGGAGGTTACACGTAACTATGGCTACACCTTC
TRBJ1-2	TRBV6-6	-	TRBD1	CASTGTGNGYTF	TGTGCCAGCACCGGGACAGGGAATGGCTACACCTTC
TRBJ2-6	TRBV6-5	-	-	CASGGSGANVLTF	TGTGCCAGCGGGGGGTCTGGGGCCAACGTCCTGACTTTC
TRBJ2-2	TRBV5-1	-	TRBD2	CASSRGLAGGELFF	TGCGCCAGCAGCCGCGGACTAGCGGGGGGGGAGCTGTTTTTT
TRBJ1-5	TRBV29-1	-	-	CSVGAGDQPQHF	TGCAGCGTTGGTGCGGGGGATCAGCCCCAGCATTTT
TRBJ1-3	TRBV6-5	-	-	CASSPGGEGNTIYF	TGTGCCAGCAGTCCTGGGGGGGAGGGAAACACCATATATTTT
TRBJ2-3	TRBV19	-	TRBD2	CASSRSGRAEDTQYF	TGTGCCAGTAGTAGGAGCGGGAGGGCCGAAGATACGCAGTATTTT
TRBJ1-5	TRBV6-5	once	-	CASSHDTNQPQHF	TGTGCCAGCAGTCATGACACCAATCAGCCCCAGCATTTT
TRBJ1-1	TRBV6-5	-	-	CASRTRGNTEAFF	TGTGCCAGCAGGACCAGGGGGAACACTGAAGCTTTCTTT
TRBJ2-3	TRBV7-2	-	TRBD2	CAGAGDTDTQYF	TGTGCCGGGGCGGGGGACACAGATACGCAGTATTTT
TRBJ1-2	TRBV6-2/TRBV6-3	-	TRBD1	CASSYSSVETGVYGYTF	TGTGCCAGCAGTTACTCGTCGGTAGAGACAGGGGTCTATGGCTACACCTTC
TRBJ1-3	TRBV6-5	-	TRBD1	CASSYDRGFGNTIYF	TGTGCCAGCAGTTACGACAGGGGCTTTGGAAACACCATATATTTT
TRBJ1-1	TRBV19	-	-	CASRAAGEGMNTEAFF	TGTGCCAGTAGAGCCGCAGGGGAGGGTATGAACACTGAAGCTTTCTTT
TRBJ1-3	TRBV9	-	-	CASSVLSSGNTIYF	TGTGCCAGCAGCGTTCTAAGTTCTGGAAACACCATATATTTT
TRBJ1-6	TRBV7-6	-	-	CASSLGGWSDNSPLHF	TGTGCCAGCAGCCTCGGGGGGTGGTCCGATAATTCACCCCTCCACTTT
TRBJ1-5	TRBV11-2	-	-	CASSLANSNQPQHF	TGTGCCAGCAGCTTAGCAAATAGCAATCAGCCCCAGCATTTT
TRBJ1-1	TRBV3-1/TRBV3-2	-	-	CASSPRLEREGTEAFF	TGTGCCAGCAGCCCTAGACTTGAAAGAGAAGGCACTGAAGCTTTCTTT
TRBJ2-7	TRBV5-1	-	-	CASKEGLESSYEQYF	TGCGCCAGCAAGGAAGGATTGGAGAGCTCCTACGAGCAGTACTTC
TRBJ2-5	TRBV5-1	-	-	CASSGLWGAQETQYF	TGCGCCAGCAGCGGTCTCTGGGGCGCACAAGAGACCCAGTACTTC
TRBJ2-2	TRBV9	-	-	CASSRPQGGTGELFF	TGTGCCAGCAGCCGCCCACAGGGCGGGACCGGGGAGCTGTTTTTT
TRBJ1-6	TRBV7-2	-	-	CASSRGGGGRAGSPLHF	TGTGCCAGCAGCCGCGGGGGGGGTGGCAGGGCTGGGTCACCCCTCCACTTT
TRBJ2-5	TRBV30	-	TRBD2	CAWSGSGGATRPQYF	TGTGCCTGGAGTGGGTCGGGAGGGGCCACGAGGCCCCAGTACTTC
TRBJ2-7	TRBV19	-	-	CASSSFRIAESSYEQYF	TGTGCCAGTAGTAGTTTTCGGATAGCGGAAAGCTCCTACGAGCAGTACTTC
TRBJ2-3	TRBV5-1	-	TRBD2	CASSLVGLAGGTDTQYF	TGCGCCAGCAGCTTGGTAGGTCTAGCGGGAGGAACAGATACGCAGTATTTT
TRBJ1-2	TRBV29-1	-	TRBD1	CSGGQGDGYGYTF	TGCAGCGGGGGACAGGGGGACGGCTATGGCTACACCTTC
TRBJ2-5	TRBV7-2	-	-	CASSSFAVQETQYF	TGTGCCAGCAGCTCCTTCGCAGTCCAAGAGACCCAGTACTTC
TRBJ1-1	TRBV7-9	once	TRBD1	CASSSSGGYTEAFF	TGTGCCAGCAGCTCCTCAGGGGGGTACACTGAAGCTTTCTTT
TRBJ1-2	TRBV27	once	TRBD1	CASSQSQPGQLNYGYTF	TGTGCCAGCAGCCAAAGCCAACCGGGACAGTTAAACTATGGCTACACCTTC
TRBJ2-7	TRBV7-2	-	-	CASARDSYEQYF	TGTGCCAGCGCGCGGGATTCATACGAGCAGTACTTC
TRBJ1-3	TRBV29-1	-	-	CSVEIVSGNTIYF	TGCAGCGTTGAGATAGTCTCTGGAAACACCATATATTTT
TRBJ2-2	TRBV6-5	-	TRBD2	CASSSGVNTGELFF	TGTGCCAGCAGTAGCGGGGTTAACACCGGGGAGCTGTTTTTT
TRBJ1-1	TRBV3-1/TRBV3-2	few	-	CASSYSTEAFF	TGTGCCAGCAGCTACTCGACTGAAGCTTTCTTT
TRBJ2-1	TRBV6-5	-	TRBD2	CASIPPGLANEQFF	TGTGCCAGCATCCCACCGGGACTAGCGAATGAGCAGTTCTTC
TRBJ1-1	TRBV19	-	-	CASSEGDEAFF	TGTGCCAGTAGCGAGGGCGATGAAGCTTTCTTT
TRBJ2-1	TRBV18	-	TRBD2	CASSPGGGLDNEQFF	TGTGCCAGCTCACCAGGGGGGGGACTCGACAATGAGCAGTTCTTC